What follows are 26 T cell receptor beta chains derived from one specimen sequenced in a study of T cell changes during pregnancy in multiple sclerosis. Assay used: immunoSEQ multiplex PCR; TCRdb lists only in-frame clones, some missing. The sample yields about 42,000 clones, roughly 85% seen once. The material sequenced was CD4+ T cells from peripheral blood mononuclear cells, taken after pregnancy. The receptor set was obtained from a female donor with multiple sclerosis, enrolled in a pregnancy study.

V gene TRBV27 combines with J gene TRBJ2-1, with 12 bases aligning to TRBD2. Germline CDR1 is MNHEY and CDR2 is SMNVEV (reference sequence). This CDR3 has 19 residues. Trimming took 5 bases from V and 2 from J; bases not matched to a gene: 13. The DNA of the CDR3 is TGTGCCAGCAGTGAGCGACTAGCGGGGGCCTCCTTCACCTACAATGAGCAGTTCTTC. Its translation: CASSERLAGASFTYNEQFF.

The genes are TRBV6-1 and TRBJ1-1; D uncertain. V lost 0 bases and J lost 1, with 6 bases in between. The germline V gene has CDR1 MNHNS and CDR2 SASEGT. The CDR3 sequence is 14 residues long. In DNA form, the CDR3 reads TGTGCCAGCAGTGAAGCTGAGGGGAACACTGAAGCTTTCTTT. Its translation: CASSEAEGNTEAFF.

CDR3 sequence: CASSPHGRDGNTIYF. The CDR3, as DNA: TGTGCCAGCAGCCCCCACGGCAGGGATGGAAACACCATATATTTT. The rearrangement links TRBV9 to TRBJ1-3, with D possibly matching TRBD1 (5 bases). The germline V and J ends were trimmed by 4 bases and 3 bases, with 14 bases remaining between them. The germline CDR1 and CDR2 sequences are SGDLS and YYNGEE. The CDR3 has 15 amino acids. Full variable domain (remainder filled in from reference TRBV9 and TRBJ1-3): DSGVTQTPKHLITATGQRVTLRCSPRSGDLSVYWYQQSLDQGLQFLIQYYNGEERAKGNILERFSAQQFPDLHSELNLSSLELGDSALYFCASSPHGRDGNTIYFGEGSWLTVV.

V usage is TRBV7-9 and J usage is TRBJ1-3; 7 bases line up with TRBD1. V dropped 8 bases and J dropped 6; count of bases not matched to a gene: 7. The CDR3 loop spans 13 amino acids. Germline V gene lookup returns CDR1 SEHNR and CDR2 FQNEAQ (reference sequence). The CDR3 DNA sequence: TGTGCCAGCCGCGGACAGGTAGTAAACACCATATATTTT. It codes for CASRGQVVNTIYF.

The table lists this clone with a few counts. The rearrangement uses TRBV4-3 and TRBJ1-2; D perhaps matches TRBD1 (5 bases). This CDR3 region has 16 residues. Deletions cut 1 base from V and 4 bases from J, with 16 bases between. CDR1 LGHNA and CDR2 YSLEER come from the germline V gene. DNA for the CDR3: TGCGCCAGCAGCCAAGTGGTGACGCAGGGAGGCTATGGCTACACCTTC. Protein sequence: CASSQVVTQGGYGYTF.

The count of this clone is one. The chain is built from TRBV9 and TRBJ2-7; no firm D call. Germline values: CDR1 SGDLS, CDR2 YYNGEE. This CDR3 has 14 amino acids. Trimming took off 1 base at V and 3 bases at J, with 11 bases between the two ends. For the CDR3, the DNA is TGTGCCAGCAGCGTACAAGCACAGAACTACGAGCAGTACTTC. This translates into CASSVQAQNYEQYF.

This rearrangement joins TRBV2 to TRBJ1-5, with TRBD1 as a possible D gene (5 bases). Trimming stripped 8 bases from V and 5 bases from J, with 13 bases between. The CDR3 length is 13 residues. Looked up from germline, CDR1 is SNHLY and CDR2 is FYNNEI. The CDR3 DNA follows: TGTGCCAGCTCCCCAGGGCTTGATCAGCCCCAGCATTTT. This codes for CASSPGLDQPQHF.

The gene calls are TRBV7-2 and TRBJ2-1; 9 nucleotides align to TRBD2. V lost 1 base, J lost 2 bases, and 6 bases stayed unmatched. The germline V gene has CDR1 SGHTA and CDR2 FQGNSA. The CDR3 runs to 17 residues. The CDR3 here is CASSLVYSGGTYNEQFF. The CDR3 nucleotides read TGTGCCAGCAGCTTAGTCTATAGCGGGGGCACCTACAATGAGCAGTTCTTC. Full variable domain (rest looked up from reference TRBV7-2 and TRBJ2-1): GAGVSQSPSNKVTEKGKDVELRCDPISGHTALYWYRQSLGQGLEFLIYFQGNSAPDKSGLPSDRFSAERTGGSVSTLTIQRTQQEDSAVYLCASSLVYSGGTYNEQFFGPGTRLTVL.

The chain couples TRBV14 to TRBJ2-3, with TRBD2 matching 12 bases. Germline CDR1 reads SGHDN; CDR2 reads FVKESK. The ends lost 0 bases at V and 1 base at J; junction bases unmatched: 2. The CDR3 runs 17 residues. CDR3 DNA: TGTGCCAGCAGCCAAGAAGCTAGCGGGAGGGGCACAGATACGCAGTATTTT. As protein: CASSQEASGRGTDTQYF.

The chain links TRBV7-3 to TRBJ2-1; D remains ambiguous. CDR3 length: 15 amino acids. Germline CDR1 reads SGHTA; CDR2 reads FQGTGA. V was shortened by 0 bases and J by 1 base, with 7 bases between the two germline ends. The CDR3 sequence: CASSLTPSSYNEQFF. CDR3 DNA sequence: TGTGCCAGCAGCTTAACGCCTAGTTCCTACAATGAGCAGTTCTTC.

This clone was detected only once. V gene TRBV6-5 combines with J gene TRBJ2-3, with D perhaps TRBD2 (7 bases). V dropped 2 bases and J dropped 5 bases, with 14 bases sitting between them. Per the germline V gene, CDR1 is MNHEY and CDR2 is SVGAGI. The CDR3 length is 15 residues. The CDR3 reads CASSYGGAGGDTQYF. The CDR3 DNA follows: TGTGCCAGCAGTTACGGGGGGGCCGGGGGAGATACGCAGTATTTT.

As for this clone: Other DNA sequences within the sample encode an identical CDR3. The gene calls are TRBV11-3 and TRBJ2-3, with D possibly TRBD1 on 5 matching bases. This CDR3 region has 13 residues. Deletions cut 1 base from V and 6 bases from J, with 8 bases between. CDR1 SGHNT and CDR2 YENEEA come from the germline V gene. As DNA, the CDR3 is TGTGCCAGCAGCTTAGGGCCAGGGGATACGCAGTATTTT. Amino acid sequence: CASSLGPGDTQYF.

The chain employs TRBV18 and TRBJ1-1, with TRBD1 matching 9 bases. The CDR3 covers 14 residues. J lost 5 bases, V lost 5 bases, and 6 bases had no gene match. The V gene's germline CDR1 is KGHSH and CDR2 LQKENI. CDR3 residues: CASSYGTGRTEAFF. In DNA, the CDR3 is TGTGCCAGCTCATATGGGACAGGGAGGACTGAAGCTTTCTTT.

The chain employs TRBV5-6 and TRBJ2-7; TRBD2 is a possible D gene (6 bases). V was cut by 0 bases and J by 5 bases, with 9 bases left in between. From germline, CDR1 is SGHDT and CDR2 YYEEEE. CDR3 length equals 13 residues. As DNA, the CDR3 is TGTGCCAGCAGCTTGGCCTGGAGGGACGAGCAGTACTTC. Translation: CASSLAWRDEQYF.

The V call is TRBV9, the J call TRBJ1-2; the match to TRBD1 covers 8 bases. The CDR3 covers 18 residues. V gave up 3 bases and J gave up 4 bases; unmatched junction bases: 17. Germline loops: CDR1 SGDLS, CDR2 YYNGEE. CDR3 in amino acids: CASSASTQGGPRIYGYTF. CDR3 coding DNA: TGTGCCAGCAGCGCAAGCACACAGGGGGGCCCCAGGATCTATGGCTACACCTTC.

The genes are TRBV4-1 and TRBJ1-2; TRBD1 matches 9 bases. The CDR3 sequence is 13 residues long. CDR1 and CDR2 (germline): MGHRA, YSYEKL. Losses at the gene ends were 4 bases for V and 8 bases for J; bases not matched to a gene: 5. CDR3 protein: CASSPDRGRGYTF. DNA of the CDR3: TGCGCCAGCAGCCCGGACAGGGGACGCGGCTACACCTTC.

Concerning this clone itself: Its ends do not fully match the called genes, so a read error is possible. V usage is TRBV29-1 and J usage is TRBJ2-1, with D possibly being TRBD1 (6 bases). This CDR3 region has 12 residues. Germline V lookup: CDR1 SQVTM, CDR2 ANQGSEA. CDR3 loop: CGYRVLYNEQFF. CDR3 nucleotide sequence: TGTGGCTACAGGGTTCTCTACAATGAGCAGTTCTTC.

The J gene is TRBJ1-1, the V gene TRBV7-8, with 7 bases aligning to TRBD1. The V and J ends lost 1 base and 4 bases, in that order; junction bases with no gene match: 3. Germline CDR1 reads SGHVS; CDR2 reads FQNEAQ. The CDR3 is 14 amino acids. The CDR3 loop reads CASSLGGDSTEAFF. In DNA form, the CDR3 reads TGTGCCAGCAGCTTAGGGGGGGACAGCACTGAAGCTTTCTTT. The entire variable domain, with the rest obtained from reference TRBV7-8 and TRBJ1-1, is as follows: GAGVSQSPRYKVAKRGQDVALRCDPISGHVSLFWYQQALGQGPEFLTYFQNEAQLDKSGLPSDRFFAERPEGSVSTLKIQRTQQEDSAVYLCASSLGGDSTEAFFGQGTRLTVV.

V gene TRBV6-5 combines with J gene TRBJ1-2; 7 positions agree with TRBD1. The CDR3 spans 15 residues. Per the germline V gene, CDR1 is MNHEY and CDR2 is SVGAGI. Trimming took 4 bases from V and 8 from J; bases not matched to a gene: 13. CDR3 bases: TGTGCCAGCAGTTCGCCCCGGGACAGCCGTCGGGGCTACACCTTC. Amino acids: CASSSPRDSRRGYTF.

This clone has just one count. This chain connects TRBV4-3 to TRBJ2-1; TRBD2 might be the D (5 bases). Trimming removed 4 bases at V and 9 bases at J, with 22 bases between. The germline V gene encodes CDR1 LGHNA and CDR2 YSLEER. The CDR3 extends over 16 amino acids. The CDR3 loop reads CASSPRADGVRGEQFF. As DNA, the CDR3 is TGCGCCAGCAGCCCTAGGGCCGATGGGGTTCGGGGTGAGCAGTTCTTC.

DNA of the CDR3: TGTGCCAGCAGCTTCTGGCAGGGTACCTACGAGCAGTACTTC. This codes for CASSFWQGTYEQYF. The chain uses TRBV5-4 and TRBJ2-7; weak D call: TRBD1 (5 bases). The CDR3 is 14 residues long. V lost 2 bases to trimming and J lost 2 bases, with 11 bases between them. Per the germline V gene, CDR1 is SGHNT and CDR2 is YYREEE (reference sequence).

The chain recombines TRBV6-6 with TRBJ1-3, with D possibly TRBD1 on 5 matching bases. The V gene lost 8 bases and the J gene lost 0 bases, with 11 bases spanning the gap. Germline loops: CDR1 MNHNY, CDR2 SVGAGI (reference sequence). The CDR3 totals 14 residues. The CDR3: CASLQGHSGNTIYF. CDR3 nucleotides: TGTGCCAGCCTTCAGGGTCACTCTGGAAACACCATATATTTT.

J is TRBJ2-2 and V is TRBV6-5; weak D call: TRBD1 (6 bases). From germline, CDR1 is MNHEY and CDR2 SVGAGI. This CDR3 is 13 amino acids long. The ends were cut back, 6 bases at V and 14 bases at J, with 19 bases in the middle. In DNA form, the CDR3 reads TGTGCCAGCAGCTCGTCCGGGACAAGGCTACTGTTTTTT. Translation gives CASSSSGTRLLFF.

This chain links TRBV18 with TRBJ2-3, with 14 bases fitting TRBD2. The germline V gene encodes CDR1 KGHSH and CDR2 LQKENI. This CDR3 has 16 residues. V shed 5 bases and J 5 bases; nucleotides not matched to a gene: 6. CDR3 nucleotides: TGTGCCAGCTCATCGACTAGCGGGGGGGCAAAAGATACGCAGTATTTT. Translated: CASSSTSGGAKDTQYF.

J is TRBJ1-1 and V is TRBV7-2; TRBD1 might be the D (5 bases). V gave up 5 bases and J gave up 4 bases, with 14 bases separating them. The CDR3 covers 14 residues. Per germline, CDR1 SGHTA and CDR2 FQGNSA. CDR3 protein: CASSQQVRGTEAFF. Written as DNA, the CDR3 is TGTGCCAGCAGCCAGCAGGTTAGGGGCACTGAAGCTTTCTTT.

V usage is TRBV7-9 and J usage is TRBJ2-7; 9 bases agree with TRBD2. The V and J ends lost 6 bases and 3 bases, in that order; junction bases with no gene match: 6. Germline-derived CDR1 and CDR2 are SEHNR and FQNEAQ (reference sequence). CDR3 size: 14 residues. The CDR3 is CASRLWTSDYEQYF. CDR3 in DNA: TGTGCCAGCAGGCTTTGGACTAGCGACTACGAGCAGTACTTC.